A selection of T cell receptor beta chains follows, all from one sample in a study of CD4 T cell repertoires in COVID-19. Libraries were prepared by immunoSEQ multiplex PCR; TCRdb keeps only in-frame clonotypes and omits some of them. Found here are some 24,000 clones, 93% of them singletons; the top ten hold about 0.66%. This specimen was circulating follicular helper CD4+ T cells (cTfh) from blood, taken before the COVID-19 pandemic. These receptors all stem from a human donor who had COVID-19. Each CDR3 is given with its conserved first and last residue. Each record gives: V gene, clone size, D gene, J gene, CDR3 DNA, CDR3 protein. A D gene is named only where the DNA matches it firmly. Expanded clones get a size class; other rows say once, few or many, or leave the size out.

V: TRBV2
size: few
D: -
J: TRBJ1-3
DNA: TGTGCCAGCAGTGAATCCGCCCCTAGCCTAGGAAACACCATATATTTT
CDR3: CASSESAPSLGNTIYF

V: TRBV5-1
size: -
D: -
J: TRBJ2-5
DNA: TGCGCCAGCAGCTTGGGTGGATCGACAGGGAGGGAGACCCAGTACTTC
CDR3: CASSLGGSTGRETQYF

V: TRBV7-9
size: -
D: TRBD2
J: TRBJ2-3
DNA: TGTGCCAGCAGCTTAACTAGCGGGGTCGATACGCAGTATTTT
CDR3: CASSLTSGVDTQYF

V: TRBV25-1
size: -
D: TRBD1
J: TRBJ2-7
DNA: TGTGCCAGCAGAGGAGCCGGGACAGGTTCTGACGAGCAGTACTTC
CDR3: CASRGAGTGSDEQYF

V: TRBV7-2
size: -
D: -
J: TRBJ2-7
DNA: TGTGCCAGCTCCCTGGGAGCCTACGAGCAGTACTTC
CDR3: CASSLGAYEQYF

V: TRBV29-1
size: -
D: TRBD2
J: TRBJ2-1
DNA: TGCAGCGGTGGGACTAGCGGGGGGGGAAATGAGCAGTTCTTC
CDR3: CSGGTSGGGNEQFF

V: TRBV6-6
size: -
D: -
J: TRBJ2-2
DNA: TGTGCCAGCAGTATCCAGCGGGCGAACACCGGGGAGCTGTTTTTT
CDR3: CASSIQRANTGELFF

V: TRBV6-1
size: -
D: TRBD1
J: TRBJ1-1
DNA: TGTGCCAGCAGTTTCCAGGGGGGAACGAACACTGAAGCTTTCTTT
CDR3: CASSFQGGTNTEAFF

V: TRBV2
size: -
D: TRBD1
J: TRBJ1-6
DNA: TGTGCCAGCAGTAGGGACAAGCAGGGGGACTCACCCCTCCACTTT
CDR3: CASSRDKQGDSPLHF

V: TRBV6-5
size: -
D: TRBD1
J: TRBJ2-7
DNA: TGTGCCAGCAGTGCCCGACAGGGGCTAGGCTACGAGCAGTACTTC
CDR3: CASSARQGLGYEQYF

V: TRBV18
size: -
D: TRBD1
J: TRBJ1-1
DNA: TGTGCCAGCTCACCGGTAGATTGGGGACAGGGAGGATCGACTGAAGCTTTCTTT
CDR3: CASSPVDWGQGGSTEAFF

V: TRBV6-5
size: -
D: -
J: TRBJ1-2
DNA: TGTGCCAGCAGCCACAGGGCAGACAGACTCTATGGCTACACCTTC
CDR3: CASSHRADRLYGYTF

V: TRBV5-1
size: -
D: TRBD1
J: TRBJ1-1
DNA: TGCGCCAGCAGCCGACAGGGGGACGCCACCACTGAAGCTTTCTTT
CDR3: CASSRQGDATTEAFF

V: TRBV5-6
size: -
D: -
J: TRBJ1-5
DNA: TGTGCCAGCAGCACGATCGGGACACAAAATCAGCCCCAGCATTTT
CDR3: CASSTIGTQNQPQHF

V: TRBV25-1
size: -
D: -
J: TRBJ1-1
DNA: TGTGCCAGCAGTGATGGAACAGGAGGGTCGGTAGCTTTCTTT
CDR3: CASSDGTGGSVAFF

V: TRBV11-2
size: -
D: -
J: TRBJ1-4
DNA: TGTGCCAGCAGCTTAGAAAAGGGGCCGGCGGAAAAACTGTTTTTT
CDR3: CASSLEKGPAEKLFF

V: TRBV5-6
size: -
D: TRBD1
J: TRBJ2-1
DNA: TGTGCCAGCAGCTTGGAGGTGACAGGGGGCTACAATGAGCAGTTCTTC
CDR3: CASSLEVTGGYNEQFF

V: TRBV18
size: once
D: -
J: TRBJ1-1
DNA: TGTGCCAGCTCACCTCCACTTCACACTGAAGCTTTCTTT
CDR3: CASSPPLHTEAFF

V: TRBV7-7
size: -
D: -
J: TRBJ2-5
DNA: TGTGCCAGCAGTTTAGCAGGGGCAGGGGAGACCCAGTACTTC
CDR3: CASSLAGAGETQYF

V: TRBV18
size: -
D: -
J: TRBJ1-1
DNA: TGTGCCAGCTCAGCCGACAGGAACGCTGAAGCTTTCTTT
CDR3: CASSADRNAEAFF

V: TRBV15
size: once
D: -
J: TRBJ1-2
DNA: TGTGCCACCAGGCCTGGAGGAGAGTATGGCTACACCTTC
CDR3: CATRPGGEYGYTF

V: TRBV30
size: -
D: -
J: TRBJ1-4
DNA: TGTGCCTGGCAGCGCGTCGTTAATGAAAAACTGTTTTTT
CDR3: CAWQRVVNEKLFF

V: TRBV10-1
size: -
D: -
J: TRBJ1-1
DNA: TGCGCCAGCAGCCTAGTCCGGGACACAGAAGCTTTCTTT
CDR3: CASSLVRDTEAFF

V: TRBV5-1
size: -
D: TRBD2
J: TRBJ2-3
DNA: TGCGCCAGCAGCTTTAGCGGGGGCACAGATACGCAGTATTTT
CDR3: CASSFSGGTDTQYF

V: TRBV28
size: -
D: -
J: TRBJ2-3
DNA: TGTGCCAGCCGGTCTGTTTATACGCAGTATTTT
CDR3: CASRSVYTQYF

V: TRBV19
size: -
D: TRBD1
J: TRBJ1-2
DNA: TGTGCCAGTAGTCCGCCGGGACAGGGGGAGTATGGCTACACCTTC
CDR3: CASSPPGQGEYGYTF

V: TRBV11-2
size: -
D: TRBD2
J: TRBJ2-5
DNA: TGTGCCAGCAGCTCGGGACTAGCGGGGGAGACCCAGTACTTC
CDR3: CASSSGLAGETQYF

V: TRBV4-1
size: -
D: TRBD1
J: TRBJ1-5
DNA: TGCGCCAGCAGCCAAGAGGAGGGGGCCGGTCAGCCCCAGCATTTT
CDR3: CASSQEEGAGQPQHF

V: TRBV15
size: -
D: -
J: TRBJ1-4
DNA: TGTGCCACCAGCAGCCTCGGAGGTGAAAAACTGTTTTTT
CDR3: CATSSLGGEKLFF

V: TRBV5-4
size: -
D: -
J: TRBJ1-2
DNA: TGTGCCAGCAGCTTGGAATCAGGCCCGACGGGAGGCTACACCTTC
CDR3: CASSLESGPTGGYTF

V: TRBV7-9
size: -
D: TRBD1
J: TRBJ1-2
DNA: TGTGCCAGCAGCCCCCGACAGGGGGCGGTTGGCTACACCTTC
CDR3: CASSPRQGAVGYTF

V: TRBV19
size: -
D: -
J: TRBJ1-2
DNA: TGTGCCAGTAGTAGCCAGTCCCAGGGCGGCGTCGGCAAAAGGTATGGCTACACCTTC
CDR3: CASSSQSQGGVGKRYGYTF

V: TRBV7-9
size: -
D: TRBD1
J: TRBJ2-5
DNA: TGTGCCAGCAGCCCTAGGACAGGGCTGACGGGAGAGACCCAGTACTTC
CDR3: CASSPRTGLTGETQYF

V: TRBV11-2
size: -
D: -
J: TRBJ1-1
DNA: TGTGCCAGCAGCTTAGAGCGGAACACTGAAGCTTTCTTT
CDR3: CASSLERNTEAFF

V: TRBV6-5
size: -
D: TRBD1
J: TRBJ2-7
DNA: TGTGCCAGCAGTCAAAGGGACAGAGCCTACGAGCAGTACTTC
CDR3: CASSQRDRAYEQYF

V: TRBV5-1
size: -
D: TRBD1
J: TRBJ1-2
DNA: TGCGCCAGCGGAGAGACAGGGTTTAACTATGGCTACACCTTC
CDR3: CASGETGFNYGYTF

V: TRBV6-1
size: once
D: -
J: TRBJ1-2
DNA: TGTGCCAGCAGTGAAGGGAACAGTCCTTCCTATGGCTACACCTTC
CDR3: CASSEGNSPSYGYTF

V: TRBV7-8
size: -
D: -
J: TRBJ2-5
DNA: TGTGCCAGCAGCTTAGCGCTAGCCTCACGGGAGACCCAGTACTTC
CDR3: CASSLALASRETQYF

V: TRBV19
size: -
D: TRBD1
J: TRBJ1-1
DNA: TGTGCCAGTCGACGACAGGGTGTGAACACTGAAGCTTTCTTT
CDR3: CASRRQGVNTEAFF

V: TRBV7-9
size: -
D: TRBD2
J: TRBJ2-5
DNA: TGTGCCAGCAGCTTATCAGCGGGAGGGTTCGAGACCCAGTACTTC
CDR3: CASSLSAGGFETQYF

V: TRBV5-1
size: once
D: TRBD1
J: TRBJ1-1
DNA: TGCGCCAGCAGCTTTATCGACAGGGAGAACACTGAAGCTTTCTTT
CDR3: CASSFIDRENTEAFF

V: TRBV2
size: -
D: -
J: TRBJ1-6
DNA: TGTGCCAGCGGTAGACAGGATCGTAATTCACCCCTCCACTTT
CDR3: CASGRQDRNSPLHF

V: TRBV6-5
size: once
D: TRBD1
J: TRBJ1-2
DNA: TGTGCCAGCGGGAATTCCGGGACAGGGAACTATGGCTACACCTTC
CDR3: CASGNSGTGNYGYTF

V: TRBV6-6
size: once
D: -
J: TRBJ2-4
DNA: TGTGCCAGCAGTTACGCGGTGAGCAAAAACATTCAGTACTTC
CDR3: CASSYAVSKNIQYF

V: TRBV28
size: -
D: TRBD1
J: TRBJ1-1
DNA: TGTGCCAGCGGGGACAGGGGACGGAACACTGAAGCTTTCTTT
CDR3: CASGDRGRNTEAFF

V: TRBV28
size: -
D: -
J: TRBJ1-5
DNA: TGTGCCAGCAGTTTACTGGGGGGTAATCAGCCCCAGCATTTT
CDR3: CASSLLGGNQPQHF